The 17 T cell receptor beta chains presented below share a single source sample, sequenced in a study of T cells after posttransplantation cyclophosphamide. Assay: immunoSEQ multiplex PCR; the TCRdb copy retains only in-frame clones and omits some. The repertoire shows about 38,000 clones, none seen only once; the top ten take 2.5%. The sample comprised PBMCs. These receptors all stem from a man in his fifties or sixties in good health, CMV-negative, and a related stem cell transplant donor.

This clone came up many times. V usage is TRBV5-1 and J usage is TRBJ2-7; perhaps TRBD1 as D (5 bases). V lost 4 bases and J 1 base, leaving 9 bases between the germline ends. The germline CDR1 and CDR2 sequences are SGHRS and YFSETQ. The CDR3 is made up of 13 amino acids. CDR3 in DNA: TGCGCCAGCAGCAATACAGGATCCTACGAGCAGTACTTC. Its protein is CASSNTGSYEQYF.

This clone was detected ten times or more. The chain recombines TRBV7-2 with TRBJ2-7; 7 positions agree with TRBD1. This CDR3 region has 14 residues. The germline gives CDR1 SGHTA, CDR2 FQGNSA. V was pared by 4 bases and J by 2 bases, with 5 bases of the junction left unmatched. The DNA for the CDR3 is TGTGCCAGCAGCTCCCACAGGGGTCCCTACGAGCAGTACTTC. Its translation is CASSSHRGPYEQYF.

This clone showed up many times. The chain joins TRBV2 to TRBJ2-5; no clear D. From germline, CDR1 is SNHLY and CDR2 FYNNEI. The CDR3 sequence is 13 residues long. The V end lost 6 bases, the J end lost 2 bases, and 10 bases lay between the germline ends. This chain's CDR3 is CASRPGIQETQYF. The CDR3 DNA reads TGTGCCAGCAGGCCAGGTATACAAGAGACCCAGTACTTC.

This clone was observed many times. This rearrangement joins TRBV6-6 to TRBJ2-1; a weak D match, TRBD2 (5 bases). Germline V CDR1 and CDR2: MNHNY, SVGAGI (reference sequence). The CDR3 has 12 residues. V was cut by 8 bases and J by 7 bases, with 12 bases left in between. The CDR3 sequence: CASAGLRNEQFF. The CDR3 nucleotides read TGTGCCAGCGCGGGTTTGCGAAATGAGCAGTTCTTC.

This clone came up many times. The chain recombines TRBV19 with TRBJ2-3, with TRBD2 identical over 10 bases. The CDR3 is made up of 15 amino acids. J lost 5 bases, V lost 7 bases, and 9 bases had no gene match. Per germline, CDR1 LNHDA and CDR2 SQIVND (reference sequence). The CDR3 nucleotides are TGTGCCAGTACCCCCGCCCTAGCGGGAGAAGATACGCAGTATTTT. This translates into CASTPALAGEDTQYF.

The CDR3, as DNA: TGTGCCAGCAGCCCAGCGTGGGTAATCTCGGGCTACACCTTC. Translating gives CASSPAWVISGYTF. The chain has TRBV7-2 and TRBJ1-2; D unresolved. Between the trimmed V and J ends, which lost 5 bases and 8 bases, there was a span of 18 bases. The CDR3 totals 14 residues. Germline V lookup: CDR1 SGHTA, CDR2 FQGNSA.

Ten or more counts support this clone. The chain is built from TRBV5-5 and TRBJ2-5; TRBD1 aligns across 7 bases. Per the germline V gene, CDR1 is SGHKS and CDR2 is YYEKEE (reference sequence). V gave up 5 bases and J gave up 3 bases; unmatched junction bases: 10. The CDR3 is 15 residues long. In DNA form, the CDR3 reads TGTGCCAGCAGGAGATCGACAGGGCGAGAAGAGACCCAGTACTTC. Protein: CASRRSTGREETQYF.

This clone was counted many times. This sequence joins TRBV5-5 and TRBJ2-7; TRBD1 matches at 7 bases. V dropped 2 bases and J dropped 2; count of bases not matched to a gene: 7. The CDR3 contains 15 residues. Germline values: CDR1 SGHKS, CDR2 YYEKEE (reference sequence). The DNA for the CDR3 is TGTGCCAGCAGCTTAGTAGGGGGACAGACCTACGAGCAGTACTTC. Its protein is CASSLVGGQTYEQYF.

This clone was counted ten times or more. This rearrangement joins TRBV11-2 to TRBJ1-1, with D tentatively TRBD1 (6 bases). This CDR3 is 14 amino acids long. CDR1 and CDR2 (germline): SGHAT, FQNNGV. V was pared by 6 bases and J by 6 bases, with 17 bases between. CDR3 in DNA: TGTGCCAGCAGATCCGTCAGGGGTGGTCCTGAAGCTTTCTTT. Translating gives CASRSVRGGPEAFF.

The V and J genes are TRBV27 and TRBJ2-2; TRBD1 matches at 7 bases. V shed 1 base, J shed 5 bases, and the junction held 4 bases outside the gene matches. The germline V gene encodes CDR1 MNHEY and CDR2 SMNVEV (reference sequence). The CDR3 has 15 amino acids. CDR3 DNA sequence: TGTGCCAGCAGTTTATTCTCACAGGGGACCGGGGAGCTGTTTTTT. Its translation is CASSLFSQGTGELFF.

At least ten counts were recorded for this clone. The rearrangement uses TRBV7-9 and TRBJ1-1, with TRBD1 matching 9 bases. Trimming removed 0 bases from V and 0 bases from J; junction bases left unmatched: 2. Germline assignment: CDR1 SEHNR and CDR2 FQNEAQ (reference sequence). The CDR3 sequence is 16 residues long. The CDR3 reads CASSLAGTGLNTEAFF. The CDR3 DNA sequence: TGTGCCAGCAGCTTAGCCGGGACAGGGCTGAACACTGAAGCTTTCTTT.

This clone was recorded many times. The CDR3 DNA reads as TGTGCCAGTAGTCTCTCAGGCGGCCGACTAGCGGATCGCACAGATACGCAGTATTTT. This translates into CASSLSGGRLADRTDTQYF. The chain joins TRBV19 to TRBJ2-3, with TRBD2 matching 9 bases. V was clipped by 5 bases and J by 1 base; unmatched bases: 16. The CDR3 totals 19 residues. CDR1 is LNHDA and CDR2 is SQIVND in the germline V gene (reference sequence).

This clone was found many times. CDR3 in DNA: TGCGCCAGCAGCTTGACGGGGGGGAACACCGGGGAGCTGTTTTTT. Protein: CASSLTGGNTGELFF. The chain joins TRBV5-1 to TRBJ2-2, with 7 bases fitting TRBD2. With V trimmed by 1 base and J by 1 base, 1 base remained unmatched. This CDR3 has 15 amino acids. The germline V gene has CDR1 SGHRS and CDR2 YFSETQ.

The chain couples TRBV6-5 to TRBJ2-3; 13 bases are a match to TRBD2. The V and J ends lost 5 bases and 5 bases, in that order; junction bases with no gene match: 4. This CDR3 spans 15 amino acids. CDR1 and CDR2 (germline): MNHEY, SVGAGI. CDR3 in DNA: TGTGCCAGCAGTCCACTAGCGGGGGGGAAAGATACGCAGTATTTT. The encoded protein is CASSPLAGGKDTQYF.

The rearrangement joins TRBV4-3 to TRBJ2-5, with D uncertain. The CDR3 runs to 13 residues. V was pared by 0 bases and J by 4 bases, with 6 bases between. Germline V lookup: CDR1 LGHNA, CDR2 YSLEER. This chain's CDR3 is CASSQDIAETQYF. The CDR3 region has the DNA TGCGCCAGCAGCCAAGATATAGCAGAGACCCAGTACTTC.

This clone was seen repeatedly, ten times or more. The CDR3 loop reads CASSLNKYNEQFF. CDR3 nucleotides: TGTGCCAGCAGTTTAAACAAATACAATGAGCAGTTCTTC. The chain joins TRBV27 to TRBJ2-1, with D unresolved. Per the germline V gene, CDR1 is MNHEY and CDR2 is SMNVEV (reference sequence). The CDR3 runs to 13 residues. V was pared by 2 bases and J by 4 bases, with 6 bases between.

This clone showed up many times. The rearrangement links TRBV5-1 to TRBJ2-7, with 7 positions matching TRBD1. CDR3 size: 14 residues. Germline assignment: CDR1 SGHRS and CDR2 YFSETQ. With 0 bases clipped from V and 7 bases from J, the junction kept 7 bases outside the gene matches. The CDR3 nucleotides are TGCGCCAGCAGCTTGGCCGGGACAGCGAGGGAGCAGTACTTC. Protein product: CASSLAGTAREQYF.